This T cell receptor (beta chain) was sequenced for a study of blood T cells in healthy people across ages. With a J-beta primer mix and a sample-barcoded 5' primer, a second PCR ran about 7 to 11 cycles. TCRdb passed the 5' RACE reads through MiXCR, listing each CDR3 protein once. Of around 1,500,000 distinct CDR3 sequences in the sample, roughly 27% are singletons; the top ten hold 7.7%. Only a few counts were recorded for this clonotype. The CDR3 spans 11 residues. Trimming pared 6 bases from V and 7 bases from J, leaving 10 bases between. In germline, CDR1 is DFQATT, CDR2 SNEGSKA (reference sequence).

Material for sequencing was blood. The chain couples TRBV20-1 to TRBJ2-1; D gene ambiguous. This clonotype was sampled from a woman aged 25 to 39 in good health. CDR3 coding DNA: TGCAGTGCCCCAGAAGTGAATGAGCAGTTCTTC. This sequence encodes CSAPEVNEQFF.